Following are 10 T cell receptor beta chains from one sample sequenced in a study of cytomegalovirus exposure and HLA in healthy donors. 13 Jbeta primers and 60 Vbeta primers were used for the PCR. Assay: immunoSEQ multiplex PCR; the TCRdb copy retains only in-frame clones and omits some. The table includes tens of thousands of clones, about three quarters detected once. The sample consisted of PBMCs. These receptor sequences come from a man in his 60s in good health and CMV-seronegative.

CDR3 sequence: CASSFTGTGNGYTF. The CDR3 DNA reads as TGTGCCAGCAGTTTCACCGGGACAGGGAACGGCTACACCTTC. The chain links TRBV27 to TRBJ1-2, with TRBD1 matching 9 bases. V dropped 3 bases and J dropped 8; count of bases not matched to a gene: 7. The germline gives CDR1 MNHEY, CDR2 SMNVEV (reference sequence). The CDR3 is made up of 14 amino acids.

The table lists this clone with a few counts. This chain joins TRBV11-2 and TRBJ1-1, with D possibly TRBD1 on 6 matching bases. The CDR3 extends over 15 amino acids. In germline, CDR1 is SGHAT, CDR2 FQNNGV. V was clipped by 5 bases and J by 6 bases, with 19 bases between them. DNA for the CDR3: TGTGCCAGCAGCGCCACGGCAGGGGTTAGCGCTGAAGCTTTCTTT. Translating it yields CASSATAGVSAEAFF.

The V gene is TRBV5-4, the J gene TRBJ1-4; tentative D call: TRBD1 (6 bases). The CDR3 totals 16 residues. The germline V gene encodes CDR1 SGHNT and CDR2 YYREEE (reference sequence). V shed 0 bases and J shed 4 bases, with 13 bases lying between them. Here the CDR3 reads CASSLGGQPGNEKLFF. CDR3 DNA sequence: TGTGCCAGCAGCTTGGGGGGACAACCCGGTAATGAAAAACTGTTTTTT.

The chain is built from TRBV4-1 and TRBJ2-2; D remains unclear. The length of the CDR3 is 16 residues. Germline V lookup: CDR1 MGHRA, CDR2 YSYEKL. Trimming cost V 0 bases and J 0 bases, with 8 bases left between them. Here the CDR3 reads CASSQEGSPNTGELFF. In nucleotides, the CDR3 is TGCGCCAGCAGCCAAGAGGGCAGCCCGAACACCGGGGAGCTGTTTTTT.

A remark on this clone: Other DNA sequences of this sample code for an identical CDR3. This chain links TRBV5-1 with TRBJ2-3, with 13 bases that match TRBD2. Germline assignment: CDR1 SGHRS and CDR2 YFSETQ. The J segment lost 1 base and the V segment lost 4 bases, leaving 6 bases of the junction unmatched. This CDR3 contains 17 residues. The chain's CDR3 is CASSPRTSGSGTDTQYF. CDR3 DNA: TGCGCCAGCAGCCCACGGACTAGCGGGAGTGGCACAGATACGCAGTATTTT.

CDR3 nucleotides: TGTGCCAGCTCATCCGGGACTAGCGGGTCCTACGAGCAGTACTTC. Protein product: CASSSGTSGSYEQYF. The chain uses TRBV18 and TRBJ2-7, with 12 bases that match TRBD2. This CDR3 is 15 amino acids long. Germline loops: CDR1 KGHSH, CDR2 LQKENI. V trimming: 5 bases; J trimming: 1 base; junction bases outside the gene matches: 3.

The chain couples TRBV10-1 to TRBJ2-1, with a weak D call TRBD2 (5 bases). Germline V gene lookup returns CDR1 WNHNN and CDR2 SYGVQD (reference sequence). CDR3 size: 12 residues. V lost 4 bases, J lost 9 bases, and 10 bases lay in between. CDR3 bases: TGCGCCAGCAGTGTATCCCGGGGTGAGCAGTTCTTC. Its protein product is CASSVSRGEQFF.

This clone occurred a few times. The genes are TRBV6-1 and TRBJ2-7, with 9 bases that match TRBD1. The germline V gene encodes CDR1 MNHNS and CDR2 SASEGT. Germline trimming cut 7 bases from V and 4 bases from J; bases unmatched to any gene: 8. This CDR3 has 14 amino acids. CDR3 DNA sequence: TGTGCCAGCAAATCGCTGGACAGGGGTTACGAGCAGTACTTC. Residues: CASKSLDRGYEQYF.

The chain is built from TRBV2 and TRBJ1-1, with D tentatively TRBD1 (6 bases). V was shortened by 9 bases and J by 8 bases, with 19 bases between the two germline ends. CDR3 length: 13 residues. Germline V gene data show CDR1 as SNHLY and CDR2 as FYNNEI. CDR3 in amino acids: CASRTEGDAEAFF. In DNA form, the CDR3 reads TGTGCCAGTCGGACCGAGGGGGATGCGGAAGCTTTCTTT.

This chain joins TRBV5-4 and TRBJ2-4, with 12 bases aligning to TRBD1. CDR3 length: 15 amino acids. V shed 4 bases and J 8 bases; nucleotides not matched to a gene: 7. Germline V gene sequence: CDR1 SGHNT, CDR2 YYREEE (reference sequence). DNA of the CDR3: TGTGCCAGCAGCGGGACAGGGGGCAAGAACGACATTCAGTACTTC. It codes for CASSGTGGKNDIQYF.